This T cell receptor (beta chain) was captured in a study of radiation and T cells in renal cell carcinoma. Findings of the study overall: No pretreatment tumor biopsies were available for baseline clonotypes.

Assay used: immunoSEQ multiplex PCR; TCRdb lists only in-frame clones, some missing. The repertoire has roughly 170,000 clones, 88% of them found once; the top ten carry approximately 10%. Worth noting for this clone: Its antigen remains unknown.

Germline V gives CDR1 MNHEY, CDR2 SVGAGI. This CDR3 is 14 amino acids long. The ends were cut back, 7 bases at V and 5 bases at J, with 17 bases in the middle. The time point denotes: blood 4 weeks post-SBRT, at nephrectomy. This sample's treatment: 15 Gy SBRT to primary tumor, nephrectomy 4 weeks later. The chain uses TRBV6-5 and TRBJ1-2, with a possible D match to TRBD1 (5 bases). The sequence derives from a woman aged 50 to 60 with renal cell carcinoma. Sequencing used blood, obtained from a patient whose treatment included radiotherapy and nephrectomy. CDR3 in amino acids: CASTRGQGVYGYTF. The DNA of the CDR3 is TGTGCCAGCACCCGGGGCCAGGGAGTTTATGGCTACACCTTC.